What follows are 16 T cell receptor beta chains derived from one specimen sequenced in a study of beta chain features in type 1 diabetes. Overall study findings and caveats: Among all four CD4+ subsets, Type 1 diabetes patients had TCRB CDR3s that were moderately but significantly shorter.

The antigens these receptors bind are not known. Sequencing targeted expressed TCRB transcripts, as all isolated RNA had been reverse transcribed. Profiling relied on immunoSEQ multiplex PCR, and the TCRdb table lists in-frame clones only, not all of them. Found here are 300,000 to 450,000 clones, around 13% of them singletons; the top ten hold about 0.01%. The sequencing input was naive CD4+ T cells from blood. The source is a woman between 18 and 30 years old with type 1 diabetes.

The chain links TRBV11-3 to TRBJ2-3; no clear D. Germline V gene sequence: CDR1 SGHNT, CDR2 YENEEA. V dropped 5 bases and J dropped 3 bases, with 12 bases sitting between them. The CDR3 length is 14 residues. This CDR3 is CASSPTQATDTQYF. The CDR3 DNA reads TGTGCCAGCAGCCCCACCCAGGCGACAGATACGCAGTATTTT.

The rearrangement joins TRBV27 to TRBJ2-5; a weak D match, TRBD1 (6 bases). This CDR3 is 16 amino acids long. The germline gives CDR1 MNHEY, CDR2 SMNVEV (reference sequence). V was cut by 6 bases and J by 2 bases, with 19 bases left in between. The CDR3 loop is CASRPGRGKLQETQYF. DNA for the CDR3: TGTGCCAGCAGACCCGGAAGGGGGAAATTACAAGAGACCCAGTACTTC.

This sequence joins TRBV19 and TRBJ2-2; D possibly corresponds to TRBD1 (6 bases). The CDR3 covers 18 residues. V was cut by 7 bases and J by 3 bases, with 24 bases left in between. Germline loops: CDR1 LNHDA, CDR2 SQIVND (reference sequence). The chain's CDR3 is CASILSPGVGAYTGELFF. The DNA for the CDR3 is TGTGCCAGTATCCTAAGTCCCGGCGTGGGGGCTTACACCGGGGAGCTGTTTTTT.

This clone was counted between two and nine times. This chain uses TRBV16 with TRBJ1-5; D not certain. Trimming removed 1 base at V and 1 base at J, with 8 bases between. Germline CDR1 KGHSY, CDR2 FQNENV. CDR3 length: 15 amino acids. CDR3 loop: CASSQYRRSNQPQHF. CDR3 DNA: TGTGCCAGCAGCCAATATAGGAGGAGCAATCAGCCCCAGCATTTT. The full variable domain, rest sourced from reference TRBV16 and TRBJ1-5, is GEEVAQTPKHLVRGEGQKAKLYCAPIKGHSYVFWYQQVLKNEFKFLISFQNENVFDETGMPKERFSAKCLPNSPCSLEIQATKLEDSAVYFCASSQYRRSNQPQHFGDGTRLSIL.

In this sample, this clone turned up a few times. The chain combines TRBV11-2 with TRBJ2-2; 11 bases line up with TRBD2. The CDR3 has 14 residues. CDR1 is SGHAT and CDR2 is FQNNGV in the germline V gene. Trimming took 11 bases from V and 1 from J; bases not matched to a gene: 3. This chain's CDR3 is CAGGLAGNTGELFF. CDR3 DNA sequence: TGTGCCGGAGGACTAGCGGGGAACACCGGGGAGCTGTTTTTT.

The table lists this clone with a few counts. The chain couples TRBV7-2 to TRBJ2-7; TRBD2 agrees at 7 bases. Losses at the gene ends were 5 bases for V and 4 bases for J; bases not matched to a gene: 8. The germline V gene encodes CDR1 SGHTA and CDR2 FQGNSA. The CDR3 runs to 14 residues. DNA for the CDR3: TGTGCCAGCAGCACCCTGGCGGGAGCGTACGAGCAGTACTTC. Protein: CASSTLAGAYEQYF.

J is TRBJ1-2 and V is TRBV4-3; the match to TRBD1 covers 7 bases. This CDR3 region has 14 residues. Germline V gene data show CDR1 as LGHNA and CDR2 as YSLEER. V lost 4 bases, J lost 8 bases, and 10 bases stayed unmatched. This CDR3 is CASSPDWTGLGYTF. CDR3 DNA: TGCGCCAGCAGCCCTGACTGGACAGGTCTCGGCTACACCTTC.

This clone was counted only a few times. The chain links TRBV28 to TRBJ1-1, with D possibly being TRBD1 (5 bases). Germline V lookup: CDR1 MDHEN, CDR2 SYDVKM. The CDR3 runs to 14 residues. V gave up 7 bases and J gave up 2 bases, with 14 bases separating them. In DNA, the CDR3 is TGTGCCAGCACCGGAACAGGTTATAACACTGAAGCTTTCTTT. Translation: CASTGTGYNTEAFF.

Written as DNA, the CDR3 is TGTGCCTGGACCAGGGGTCGGGCAGATACGCAGTATTTT. Translating it yields CAWTRGRADTQYF. The chain has TRBV30 and TRBJ2-3; TRBD1 might be the D (6 bases). The ends were cut back, 4 bases at V and 4 bases at J, with 12 bases in the middle. The CDR3 is made up of 13 amino acids. Germline-derived CDR1 and CDR2 are GTSNPN and SVGIG (reference sequence). The full variable domain, completed using reference TRBV30 and TRBJ2-3, is SQTIHQWPATLVQPVGSPLSLECTVEGTSNPNLYWYRQAAGRGLQLLFYSVGIGQISSEVPQNLSASRPQDRQFILSSKKLLLSDSGFYLCAWTRGRADTQYFGPGTRLTVL.

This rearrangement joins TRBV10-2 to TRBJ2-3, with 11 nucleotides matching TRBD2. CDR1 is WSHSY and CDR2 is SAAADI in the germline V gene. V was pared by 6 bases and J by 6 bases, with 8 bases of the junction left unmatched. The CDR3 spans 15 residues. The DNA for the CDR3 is TGCGCCAGCAGGATCGGACTAGCGGGTGGTGATACGCAGTATTTT. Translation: CASRIGLAGGDTQYF.

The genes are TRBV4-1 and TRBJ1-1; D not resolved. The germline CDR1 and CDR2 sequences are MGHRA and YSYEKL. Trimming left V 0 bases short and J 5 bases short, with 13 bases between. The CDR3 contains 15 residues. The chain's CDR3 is CASSQEAADSTEAFF. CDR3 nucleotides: TGCGCCAGCAGCCAAGAGGCGGCGGATAGTACTGAAGCTTTCTTT.

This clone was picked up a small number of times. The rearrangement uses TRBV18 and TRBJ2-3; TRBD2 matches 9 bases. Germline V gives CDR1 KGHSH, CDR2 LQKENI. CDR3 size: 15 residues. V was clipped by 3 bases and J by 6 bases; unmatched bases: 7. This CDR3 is CASSPGTSLVDTQYF. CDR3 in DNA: TGTGCCAGCTCACCGGGGACTAGCTTGGTGGATACGCAGTATTTT.

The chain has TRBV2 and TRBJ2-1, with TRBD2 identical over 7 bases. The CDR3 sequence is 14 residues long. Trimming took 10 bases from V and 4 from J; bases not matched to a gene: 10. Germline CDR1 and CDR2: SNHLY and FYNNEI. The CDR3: CAIHPGGAYNEQFF. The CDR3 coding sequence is TGTGCCATCCATCCGGGGGGAGCGTACAATGAGCAGTTCTTC.

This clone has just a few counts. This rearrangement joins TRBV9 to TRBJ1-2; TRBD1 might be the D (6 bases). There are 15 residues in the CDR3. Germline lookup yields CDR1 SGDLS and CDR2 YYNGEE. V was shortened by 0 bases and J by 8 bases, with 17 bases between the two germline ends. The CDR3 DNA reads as TGTGCCAGCAGCGTAGACCCCAAACAGGGTCGGGGCTACACCTTC. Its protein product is CASSVDPKQGRGYTF.

DNA of the CDR3: TGTGCCTGGAGTCTAACCGGGACAGGGAGAAAGACCCAGTACTTC. Translating it yields CAWSLTGTGRKTQYF. The chain carries TRBV30 and TRBJ2-5, with 9 bases matching TRBD1. Trimming at V came to 2 bases and at J to 6 bases, leaving 10 bases not matched to a gene. The germline CDR1 and CDR2 sequences are GTSNPN and SVGIG (reference sequence). CDR3 size: 15 residues.

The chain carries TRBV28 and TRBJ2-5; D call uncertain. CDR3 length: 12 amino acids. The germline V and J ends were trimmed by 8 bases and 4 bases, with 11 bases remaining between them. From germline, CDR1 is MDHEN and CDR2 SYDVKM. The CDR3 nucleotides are TGTGCCAGCCGAGTCCGATTAGAGACCCAGTACTTC. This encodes CASRVRLETQYF. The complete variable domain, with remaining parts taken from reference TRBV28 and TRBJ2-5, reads DVKVTQSSRYLVKRTGEKVFLECVQDMDHENMFWYRQDPGLGLRLIYFSYDVKMKEKGDIPEGYSVSREKKERFSLILESASTNQTSMYLCASRVRLETQYFGPGTRLLVL.